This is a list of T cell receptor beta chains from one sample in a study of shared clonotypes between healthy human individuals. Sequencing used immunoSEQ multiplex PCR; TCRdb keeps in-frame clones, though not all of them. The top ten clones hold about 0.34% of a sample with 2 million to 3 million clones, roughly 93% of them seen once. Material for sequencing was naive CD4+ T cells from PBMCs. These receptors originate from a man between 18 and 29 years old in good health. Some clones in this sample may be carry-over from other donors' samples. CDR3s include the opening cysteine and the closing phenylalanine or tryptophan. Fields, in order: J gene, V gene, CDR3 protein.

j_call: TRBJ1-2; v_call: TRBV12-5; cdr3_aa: CASGTGQNYGYTF
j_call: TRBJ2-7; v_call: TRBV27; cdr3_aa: CASSSGTGLEQYF
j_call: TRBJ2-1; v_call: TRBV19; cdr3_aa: CASSIAPIYNEQFF
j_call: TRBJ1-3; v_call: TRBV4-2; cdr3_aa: CASSQEGTVGNTIYF
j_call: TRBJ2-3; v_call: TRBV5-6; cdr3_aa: CASSPGTLSQNADTQYF
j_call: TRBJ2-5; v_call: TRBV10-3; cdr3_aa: CAIGVQAGLGKTQYF
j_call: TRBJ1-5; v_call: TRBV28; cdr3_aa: CASSKTGFGQPQHF
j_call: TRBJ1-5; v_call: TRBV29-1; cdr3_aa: CSVGLSNQPQHF
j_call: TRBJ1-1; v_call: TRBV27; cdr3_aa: CASRETGGGTEAFF
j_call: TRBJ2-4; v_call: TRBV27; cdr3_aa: CASSGQGVNIQYF
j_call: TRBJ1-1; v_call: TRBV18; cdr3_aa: CASSPQGLEAFF
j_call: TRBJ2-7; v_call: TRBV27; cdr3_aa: CASSLLLVADLPYEQYF
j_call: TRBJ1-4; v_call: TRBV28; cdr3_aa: CASSFWENEKLFF
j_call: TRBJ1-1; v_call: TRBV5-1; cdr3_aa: CASSLSLDSYTEAFF
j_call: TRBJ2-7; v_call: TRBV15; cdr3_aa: CATSRGGVPGEQYF
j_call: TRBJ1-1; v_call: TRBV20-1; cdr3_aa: CSLRKNEAFF
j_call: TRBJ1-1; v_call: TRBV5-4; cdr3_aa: CASSTDRGVGLLGVTEAFF
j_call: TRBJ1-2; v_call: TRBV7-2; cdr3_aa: CASSPGDRIYGYTF
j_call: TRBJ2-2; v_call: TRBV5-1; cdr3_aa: CASSLPVTNTGELFF
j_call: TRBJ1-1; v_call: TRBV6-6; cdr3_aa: CASSPIAGRETRAFF
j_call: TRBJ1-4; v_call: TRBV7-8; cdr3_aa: CASTHPANEKLFF
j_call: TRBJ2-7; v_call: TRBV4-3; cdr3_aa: CASSQETAGEGYEQYF
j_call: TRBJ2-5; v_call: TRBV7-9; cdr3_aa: CASSPGLAGVKSETQYF
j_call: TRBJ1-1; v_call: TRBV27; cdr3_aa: CASSLSRNTEAFF
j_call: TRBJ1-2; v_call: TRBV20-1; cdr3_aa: CSAKGVGGYTF
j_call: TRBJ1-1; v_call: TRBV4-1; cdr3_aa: CASSQVGQLNTEAFF
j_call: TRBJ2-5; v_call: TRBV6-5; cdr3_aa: CASSNPKYGVWTQYF
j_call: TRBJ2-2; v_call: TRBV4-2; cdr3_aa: CASSQEGLNTGELFF
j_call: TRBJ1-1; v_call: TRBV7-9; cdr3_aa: CASISGGPRRNTEAFF
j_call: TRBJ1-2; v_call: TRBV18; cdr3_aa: CASSLDRLLANYGYTF
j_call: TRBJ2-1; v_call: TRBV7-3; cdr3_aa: CASSVGLLSYNEQFF
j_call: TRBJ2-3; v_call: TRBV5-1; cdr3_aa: CASSRTSGRGADTQYF
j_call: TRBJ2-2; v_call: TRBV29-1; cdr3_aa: CSVEYNTGELFF
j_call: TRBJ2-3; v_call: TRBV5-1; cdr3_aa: CASSLGDQTITDTQYF
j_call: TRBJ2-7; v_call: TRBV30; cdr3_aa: CAWSKTSVREQYF
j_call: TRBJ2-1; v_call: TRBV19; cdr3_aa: CASRLWIGEGNEQFF
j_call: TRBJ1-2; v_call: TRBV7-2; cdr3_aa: CASTSAHYVGYTF
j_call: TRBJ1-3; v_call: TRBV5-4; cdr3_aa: CASSRGQGGFAENTIYF